This T cell receptor beta chain stems from a study of blood T cell repertoires in COVID-19. In germline, CDR1 is SGHVS, CDR2 FQNEAQ. V was cut by 5 bases and J by 2 bases, with 14 bases left in between. The CDR3 has 15 amino acids. The authors' processing: Amplifying reference gene primers gave estimates of nucleated cell counts. Sequencing was performed with immunoSEQ multiplex PCR; in TCRdb, only in-frame clones are kept and a portion is missing. The V and J calls and clone size are taken from that table; D and trimming were inferred from the DNA. The sample shows some 260,000 clones, roughly 85% of them seen only once.

This TCR came from a man in his late teens or twenties with active or convalescent COVID-19. The sample taken for sequencing was peripheral blood. V is TRBV7-8 and J is TRBJ2-3, with unresolved D. Written as DNA, the CDR3 is TGTGCCAGCAGCCAAACCCCGGGTTACACAGATACGCAGTATTTT. Its translation: CASSQTPGYTDTQYF. The variable domain in full, completed from reference TRBV7-8 and TRBJ2-3, reads GAGVSQSPRYKVAKRGQDVALRCDPISGHVSLFWYQQALGQGPEFLTYFQNEAQLDKSGLPSDRFFAERPEGSVSTLKIQRTQQEDSAVYLCASSQTPGYTDTQYFGPGTRLTVL.